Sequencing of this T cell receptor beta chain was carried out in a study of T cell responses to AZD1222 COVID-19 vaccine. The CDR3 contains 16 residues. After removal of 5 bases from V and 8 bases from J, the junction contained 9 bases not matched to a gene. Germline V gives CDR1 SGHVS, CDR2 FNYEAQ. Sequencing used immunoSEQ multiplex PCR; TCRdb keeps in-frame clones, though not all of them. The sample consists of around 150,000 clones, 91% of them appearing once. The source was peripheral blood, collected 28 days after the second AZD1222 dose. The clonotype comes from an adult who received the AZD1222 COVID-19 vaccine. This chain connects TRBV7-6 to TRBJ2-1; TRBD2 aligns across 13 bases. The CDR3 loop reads CASSATSGGPGDEQFF. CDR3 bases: TGTGCCAGCAGCGCGACTAGCGGGGGGCCGGGGGATGAGCAGTTCTTC.